Described below is a single TCR beta chain sequence and its context. The target of this receptor is not known. Per-base quality was not reported, and no clone a single base away is much larger than it. The receptor library was made with the immunoSEQ multiplex PCR assay. The clones in this table, taken by TCRdb from immuneACCESS, are in-frame only. Not every clone is retained; where verified, under half of the shortfall comes from an unresolved V gene, and the cause of the rest is unknown. A total of approximately 150,000 clones appear in this sample, around nine tenths of them only once. Jointly, the top ten make up over 1.5% of the sample. These data come from a study of control samples from healthy donors and cancer patients (dated by TCRdb to the early 2020s). CDR1 MNHEY and CDR2 SMNVEV are derived from the germline V gene (reference sequence). The junction shows trimming of 4 bases on V and 9 bases on J, plus 13 bases between the germline ends. Reading from cysteine to phenylalanine, the CDR3 counts 13 amino acids. Of the read, only the CDR3 DNA is kept; its 39 bases are in frame from base 1.

The sample consisted of blood. The clonotype originates from a man aged 18 to 29 in good health. The V gene is TRBV27 and the J gene is TRBJ2-1; TRBD2 is a weak D gene call, 5 bases matching. The DNA reads as follows: TGTGCCAGCAGTTGGGCCCGAGAGGGTGAGCAGTTCTTC. It translates as CASSWAREGEQFF.